This T cell receptor beta chain is from a study of blood T cells in healthy people across ages. Study-wide findings and caveats: Using unsorted PBMCs precluded a conclusive naive versus antigen-experienced comparison.

Using a J-beta primer mix together with a sample-barcoded 5' primer, a second PCR was run for roughly 7 to 11 cycles. Template switching added a 12-random-nucleotide identifier to every cDNA molecule. A minimum of 2.5 million CDR3-containing paired-end reads was obtained for each sample. Each CDR3 protein gets one entry after TCRdb re-called the 5' RACE reads with MiXCR. Of about 1.5 million distinct CDR3 sequences in the sample, 42% were seen once. This clonotype was observed once. Its antigen is unidentified. The sequencing sample was made of blood. The receptor was isolated from a woman younger than 30 in good health.

This CDR3 reads CASSRTGGNTQYF. The DNA of the CDR3 is TGTGCCAGCAGCAGGACAGGGGGCAATACGCAGTATTTT. V usage is TRBV3-1 and J usage is TRBJ2-3, with 11 bases aligning to TRBD1. The junction had 2 bases not matched to a gene; V was cut back by 5 bases and J by 7 bases. There are 13 residues in the CDR3. Germline V gives CDR1 LGHDT, CDR2 YNNKEL (reference sequence).